This is a list of T cell receptor beta chains from one sample in a study of blood T cell repertoires in COVID-19. Sequencing used immunoSEQ multiplex PCR; TCRdb keeps in-frame clones, though not all of them. The sample has 150,000 to 200,000 clones, roughly 86% seen once. The sequenced sample was peripheral blood. All receptors come from a man aged 35 to 55 with active or convalescent COVID-19. CDR3s include the opening cysteine and the closing phenylalanine or tryptophan. D genes are given only for firm matches. Size is omitted from some rows. Given values are once, few, many or a class for expanded clones.

D gene | clone size | J gene | V gene | CDR3 protein | CDR3 DNA
- | - | TRBJ2-3 | TRBV15 | CATSRDRGATDTQYF | TGTGCCACCAGCAGAGATCGCGGGGCCACAGATACGCAGTATTTT
- | - | TRBJ1-5 | TRBV24-1 | CATSDLIRTVRVYSNQPQHF | TGTGCCACCAGTGATTTGATCAGGACAGTCAGGGTTTATAGCAATCAGCCCCAGCATTTT
TRBD2 | - | TRBJ2-5 | TRBV13 | CASSVGLAGASYQETQYF | TGTGCCAGCAGCGTGGGACTAGCGGGGGCCTCGTACCAAGAGACCCAGTACTTC
TRBD1 | once | TRBJ1-4 | TRBV9 | CASRNQRDRVIEKLFF | TGTGCCAGCAGGAACCAACGGGACAGGGTGATAGAAAAACTGTTTTTT
- | - | TRBJ1-2 | TRBV6-5 | CASRKMVRLGNGYTF | TGTGCCAGCAGGAAGATGGTAAGGCTCGGGAACGGCTACACCTTC
- | - | TRBJ1-4 | TRBV18 | CASSGADSEKLFF | TGTGCCAGCTCGGGGGCGGACAGTGAAAAACTGTTTTTT
TRBD1 | - | TRBJ2-2 | TRBV11-2 | CASSLTMPGQGFGGELFF | TGTGCCAGCAGCTTAACTATGCCGGGACAGGGGTTTGGCGGGGAGCTGTTTTTT
TRBD1 | - | TRBJ1-5 | TRBV12-5 | CASGQGAKGNQPQHF | TGTGCTAGTGGCCAGGGGGCGAAGGGCAATCAGCCCCAGCATTTT
TRBD1 | - | TRBJ1-2 | TRBV27 | CASSQGQGGGYTF | TGTGCCAGCAGTCAGGGACAGGGCGGCGGCTACACCTTC
TRBD2 | - | TRBJ2-1 | TRBV10-1 | CASSAGGTYNEQFF | TGCGCCAGCAGTGCGGGGGGAACCTACAATGAGCAGTTCTTC
TRBD1 | - | TRBJ2-3 | TRBV18 | CASSPGQGSADTQYF | TGTGCCAGCTCACCCGGACAGGGCTCAGCAGATACGCAGTATTTT